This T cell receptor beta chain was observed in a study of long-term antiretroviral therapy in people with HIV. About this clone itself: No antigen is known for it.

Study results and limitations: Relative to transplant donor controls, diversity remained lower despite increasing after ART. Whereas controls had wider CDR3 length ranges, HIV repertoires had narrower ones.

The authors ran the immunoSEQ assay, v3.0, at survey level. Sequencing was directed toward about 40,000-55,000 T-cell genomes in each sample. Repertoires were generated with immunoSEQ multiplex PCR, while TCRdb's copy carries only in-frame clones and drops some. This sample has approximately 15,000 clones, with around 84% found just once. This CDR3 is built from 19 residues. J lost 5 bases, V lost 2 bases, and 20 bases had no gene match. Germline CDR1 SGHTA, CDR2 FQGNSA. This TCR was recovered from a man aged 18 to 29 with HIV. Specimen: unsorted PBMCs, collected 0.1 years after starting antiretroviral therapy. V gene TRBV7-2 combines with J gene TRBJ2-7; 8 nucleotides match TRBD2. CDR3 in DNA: TGTGCCAGCAGCTTACCCGGGGGGAGCGGGAGTTATTATACCGACGAGCAGTACTTC. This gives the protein CASSLPGGSGSYYTDEQYF.